The clone carrying this T cell receptor (beta chain) was counted only a few times. Its antigen is not identified. Purity exceeded 98% in all sorted populations. The data stem from a study of beta chain features in type 1 diabetes. Background on the study: The samples had around 98 million sorted cells examined in all.

Whole-study findings and limits: Sequencing of cDNA might inflate the share of cells that strongly express TCR.

Expressed TCRB transcripts got sequenced, as all isolated RNA was reverse transcribed. TCRdb's copy holds only in-frame clones and misses some; the assay was immunoSEQ multiplex PCR. Of 400,000 to 450,000 clones detected, about 14% appear once; the ten largest clones hold less than 0.04%. The sequence was obtained from a man aged 25-40 years in good health. The source material was naive CD4+ T cells from blood.

The CDR3 spells CASSRDYYTGELFF. The CDR3 region has the DNA TGCGCCAGCAGCCGGGACTACTACACCGGGGAGCTGTTTTTT. V and J are TRBV4-1 and TRBJ2-2, with 7 bases aligning to TRBD2. CDR1 is MGHRA and CDR2 is YSYEKL in the germline V gene. J lost 3 bases, V lost 4 bases, and 2 bases had no gene match. The length of the CDR3 is 14 residues.